This T cell receptor beta chain was sequenced during a study of T cells in Graves' hyperthyroidism and ophthalmopathy. Whole-study results and caveats: Model output signaled ophthalmopathy a median roughly six months ahead of onset.

The CDR3 is made up of 16 amino acids. Germline assignment: CDR1 MNHEY and CDR2 SVGEGT. With 9 bases clipped from V and 7 bases from J, the junction kept 13 bases outside the gene matches. Researchers took RNA transcripts and amplified the TCR beta CDR3 regions from them. First-round RT-PCR of the TCR CDR3 relied on the HTBI primer set. Each CDR3 protein is one row after TCRdb ran MiXCR on the multiplex PCR reads. The sample yields approximately 700,000 distinct CDR3 sequences, 16% seen once. Ten or more counts support this clonotype. Its antigen remains unidentified. The chain has TRBV6-2 or TRBV6-3 and TRBJ2-1; 12 nucleotides match TRBD1. The clonotype originates from a man between 18 and 35 years old with Graves' hyperthyroidism. Sequencing was performed on blood. CDR3 nucleotides: TGTGCCAGTTACCCTTCCCCGGGACAGGGGGCAAATGAGCAGTTCTTC. Protein product: CASYPSPGQGANEQFF.